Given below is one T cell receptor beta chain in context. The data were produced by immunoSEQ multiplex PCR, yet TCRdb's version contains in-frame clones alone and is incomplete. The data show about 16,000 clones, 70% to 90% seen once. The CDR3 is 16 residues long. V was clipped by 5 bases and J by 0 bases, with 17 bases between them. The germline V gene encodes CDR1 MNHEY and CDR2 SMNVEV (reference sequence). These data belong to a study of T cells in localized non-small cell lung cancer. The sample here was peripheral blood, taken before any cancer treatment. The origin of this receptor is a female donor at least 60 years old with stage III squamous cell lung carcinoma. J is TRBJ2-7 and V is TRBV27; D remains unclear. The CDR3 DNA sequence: TGTGCCAGCAGTACGCTTGGCCAGTCCTACTCCTACGAGCAGTACTTC. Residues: CASSTLGQSYSYEQYF.